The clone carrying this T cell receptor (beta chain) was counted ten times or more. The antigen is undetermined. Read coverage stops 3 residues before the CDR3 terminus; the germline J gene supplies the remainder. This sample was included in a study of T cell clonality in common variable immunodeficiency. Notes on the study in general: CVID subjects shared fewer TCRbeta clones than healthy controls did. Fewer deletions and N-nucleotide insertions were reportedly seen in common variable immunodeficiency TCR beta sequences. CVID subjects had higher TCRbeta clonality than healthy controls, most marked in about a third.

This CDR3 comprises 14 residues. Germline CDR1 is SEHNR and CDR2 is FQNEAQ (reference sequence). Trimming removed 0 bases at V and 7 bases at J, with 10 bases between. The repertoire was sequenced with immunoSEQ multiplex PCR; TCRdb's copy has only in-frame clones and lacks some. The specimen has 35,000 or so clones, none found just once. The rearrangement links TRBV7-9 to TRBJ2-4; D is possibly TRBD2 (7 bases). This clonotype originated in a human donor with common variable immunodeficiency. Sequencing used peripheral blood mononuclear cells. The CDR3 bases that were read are TGTGCCAGCAGCTTAGCGGGGGGGCAGAACATT. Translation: CASSLAGGQNI. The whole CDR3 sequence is CASSLAGGQNIQYF.